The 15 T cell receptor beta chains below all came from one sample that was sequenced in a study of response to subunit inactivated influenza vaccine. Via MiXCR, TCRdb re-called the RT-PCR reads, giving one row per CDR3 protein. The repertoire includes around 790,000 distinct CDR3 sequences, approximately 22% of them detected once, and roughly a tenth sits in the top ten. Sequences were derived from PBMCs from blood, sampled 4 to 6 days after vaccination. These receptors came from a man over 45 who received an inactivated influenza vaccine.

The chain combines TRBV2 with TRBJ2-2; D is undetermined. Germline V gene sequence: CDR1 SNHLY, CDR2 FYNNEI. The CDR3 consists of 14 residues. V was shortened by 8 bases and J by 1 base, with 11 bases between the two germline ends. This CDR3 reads CASPRAGNTGELFF. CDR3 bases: TGTGCCAGCCCTAGGGCAGGGAACACCGGGGAGCTGTTTTTT.

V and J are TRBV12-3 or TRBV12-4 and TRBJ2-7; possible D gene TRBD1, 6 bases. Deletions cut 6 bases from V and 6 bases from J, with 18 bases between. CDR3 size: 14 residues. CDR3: CASSRQQGPSEQYF. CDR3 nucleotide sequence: TGTGCCAGCAGCCGTCAACAGGGTCCAAGCGAGCAGTACTTC.

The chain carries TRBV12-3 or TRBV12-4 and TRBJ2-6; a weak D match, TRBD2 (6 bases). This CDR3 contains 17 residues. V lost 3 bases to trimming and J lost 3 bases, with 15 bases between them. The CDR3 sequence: CASSFVGGASGANVLTF. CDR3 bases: TGTGCCAGCAGTTTTGTAGGAGGGGCTAGTGGGGCCAACGTCCTGACTTTC.

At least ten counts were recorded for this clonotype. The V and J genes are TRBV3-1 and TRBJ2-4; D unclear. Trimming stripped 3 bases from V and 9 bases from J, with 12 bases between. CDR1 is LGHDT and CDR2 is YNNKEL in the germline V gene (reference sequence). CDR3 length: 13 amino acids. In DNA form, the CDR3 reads TGTGCCAGCAGCCAGCGGTCTTCGGGCATTCAGTACTTC. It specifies CASSQRSSGIQYF.

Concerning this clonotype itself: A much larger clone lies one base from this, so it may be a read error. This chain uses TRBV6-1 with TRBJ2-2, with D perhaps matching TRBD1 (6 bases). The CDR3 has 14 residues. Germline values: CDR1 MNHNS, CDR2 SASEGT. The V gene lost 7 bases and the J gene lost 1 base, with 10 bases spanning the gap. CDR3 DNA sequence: TGTGCCAGCACCGGACAGATGAACACCGGGGAGCTGTTTTTT. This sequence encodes CASTGQMNTGELFF.

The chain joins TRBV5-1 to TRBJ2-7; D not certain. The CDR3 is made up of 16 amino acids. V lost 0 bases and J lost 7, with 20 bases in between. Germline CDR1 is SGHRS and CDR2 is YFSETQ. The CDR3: CASSLVFSGVSREQYF. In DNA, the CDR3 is TGCGCCAGCAGCTTGGTCTTTTCCGGCGTGAGTAGGGAGCAGTACTTC.

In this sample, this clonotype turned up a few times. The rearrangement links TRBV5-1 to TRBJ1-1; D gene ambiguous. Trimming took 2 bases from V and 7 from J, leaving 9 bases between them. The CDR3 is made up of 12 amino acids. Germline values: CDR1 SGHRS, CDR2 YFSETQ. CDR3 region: CASSFAGIEAFF. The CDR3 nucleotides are TGCGCCAGCAGCTTCGCGGGGATTGAAGCTTTCTTT.

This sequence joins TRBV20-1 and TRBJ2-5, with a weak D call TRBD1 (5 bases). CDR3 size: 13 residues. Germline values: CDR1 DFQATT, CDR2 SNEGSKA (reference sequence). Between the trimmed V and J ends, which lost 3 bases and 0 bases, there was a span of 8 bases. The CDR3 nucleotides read TGCAGTGCTAGCGACAGTTACCAAGAGACCCAGTACTTC. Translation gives CSASDSYQETQYF.

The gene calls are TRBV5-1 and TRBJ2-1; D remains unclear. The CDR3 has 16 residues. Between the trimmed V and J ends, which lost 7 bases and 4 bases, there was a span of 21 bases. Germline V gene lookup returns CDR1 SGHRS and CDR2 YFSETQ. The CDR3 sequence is CASQDAKYSVYNEQFF. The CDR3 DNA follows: TGCGCCAGCCAGGACGCCAAATACTCTGTTTACAATGAGCAGTTCTTC.

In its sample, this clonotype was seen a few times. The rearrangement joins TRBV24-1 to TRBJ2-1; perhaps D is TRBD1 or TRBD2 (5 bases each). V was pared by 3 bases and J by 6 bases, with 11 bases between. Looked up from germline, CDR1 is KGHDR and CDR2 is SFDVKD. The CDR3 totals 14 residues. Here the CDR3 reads CATSDRDRANEQFF. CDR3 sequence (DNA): TGTGCCACCAGTGATAGGGACCGGGCCAATGAGCAGTTCTTC.

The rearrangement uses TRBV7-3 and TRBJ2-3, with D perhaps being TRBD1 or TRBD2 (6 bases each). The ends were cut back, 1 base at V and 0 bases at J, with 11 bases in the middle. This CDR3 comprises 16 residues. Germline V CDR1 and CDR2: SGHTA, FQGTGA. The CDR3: CASSLIGGLSTDTQYF. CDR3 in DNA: TGTGCCAGCAGCTTAATAGGGGGGTTAAGCACAGATACGCAGTATTTT.

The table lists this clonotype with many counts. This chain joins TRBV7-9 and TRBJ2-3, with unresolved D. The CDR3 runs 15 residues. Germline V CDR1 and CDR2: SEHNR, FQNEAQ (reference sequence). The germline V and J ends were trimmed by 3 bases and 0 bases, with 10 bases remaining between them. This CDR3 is CASSFLDGSTDTQYF. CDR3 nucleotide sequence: TGTGCCAGCAGCTTCCTCGACGGCAGCACAGATACGCAGTATTTT.

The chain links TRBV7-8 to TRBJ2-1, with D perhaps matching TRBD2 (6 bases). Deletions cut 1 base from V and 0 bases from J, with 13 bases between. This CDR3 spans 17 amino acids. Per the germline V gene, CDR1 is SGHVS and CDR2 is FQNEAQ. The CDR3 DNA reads TGTGCCAGCAGCTTAGTTTTGCGGGGTAGCTCCTACAATGAGCAGTTCTTC. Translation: CASSLVLRGSSYNEQFF.

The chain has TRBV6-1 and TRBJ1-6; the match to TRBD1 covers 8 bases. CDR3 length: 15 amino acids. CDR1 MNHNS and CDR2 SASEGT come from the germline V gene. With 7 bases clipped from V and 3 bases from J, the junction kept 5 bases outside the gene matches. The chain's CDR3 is CASTEGTGYNSPLHF. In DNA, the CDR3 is TGTGCCAGCACGGAAGGGACAGGCTATAATTCACCCCTCCACTTT.

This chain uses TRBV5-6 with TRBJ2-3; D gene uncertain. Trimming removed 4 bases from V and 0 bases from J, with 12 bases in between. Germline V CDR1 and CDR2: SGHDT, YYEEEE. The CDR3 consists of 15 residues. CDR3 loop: CASSPPRESTDTQYF. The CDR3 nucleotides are TGTGCCAGCAGCCCCCCCCGAGAGAGCACAGATACGCAGTATTTT.